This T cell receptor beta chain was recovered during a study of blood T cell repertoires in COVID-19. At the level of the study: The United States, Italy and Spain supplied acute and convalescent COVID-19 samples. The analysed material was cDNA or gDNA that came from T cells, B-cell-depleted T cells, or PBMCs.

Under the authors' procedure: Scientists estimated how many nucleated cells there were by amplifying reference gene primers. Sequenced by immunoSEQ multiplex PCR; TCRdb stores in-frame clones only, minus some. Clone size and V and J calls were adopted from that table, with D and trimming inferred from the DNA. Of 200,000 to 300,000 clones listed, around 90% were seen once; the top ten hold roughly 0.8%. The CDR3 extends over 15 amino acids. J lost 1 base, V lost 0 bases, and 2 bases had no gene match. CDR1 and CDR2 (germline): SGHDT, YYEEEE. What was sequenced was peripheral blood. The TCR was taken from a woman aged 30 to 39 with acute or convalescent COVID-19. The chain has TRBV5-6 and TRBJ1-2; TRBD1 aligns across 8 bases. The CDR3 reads CASSLGQGNNYGYTF. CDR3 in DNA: TGTGCCAGCAGCTTGGGACAGGGGAATAACTATGGCTACACCTTC.